This paragraph reports one T cell receptor beta chain. Its antigen remains unidentified. This sample is part of a study of T cell repertoires in cytomegalovirus infection. Each CDR3 protein gets one entry after TCRdb re-called the reads with MiXCR. The repertoire includes approximately 600,000 distinct CDR3 sequences, about 39% of them detected once, and more than 40% sits in the top ten. The CDR3 runs 16 residues. The ends lost 0 bases at V and 5 bases at J; junction bases unmatched: 7. The chain employs TRBV12-3 or TRBV12-4 and TRBJ2-5; 9 bases are a match to TRBD2. The sequences come from cultured PBMCs, collected from culture after CMV antigen stimulation. The origin of this receptor is a human donor in good health (CMV status not recorded). Some clones in this sample may be carry-over from other donors' samples. The CDR3 DNA follows: TGTGCCAGCAGTTTAGCTTTAGCGGGAGTCATGGAGACCCAGTACTTC. Translated, it gives CASSLALAGVMETQYF.